This T cell receptor (beta chain) was sequenced in a study of siplizumab effects on memory and regulatory T cells. Germline assignment: CDR1 DFQATT and CDR2 SNEGSKA (reference sequence). There are 11 residues in the CDR3. V lost 5 bases, J lost 9 bases, and 14 bases lay in between. Broader study findings: No functional test confirmed suppression by proliferating siplizumab-culture Tregs. The naive T cell population seemed more diverse than memory cells and seemed a major contributor to the alloresponse. Alloreactive sequences tracing back to unstimulated CD4+ memory cells were significantly reduced by siplizumab.

Worth noting for this clone: Antigen unknown.

Roughly 100,000 TCR templates underwent assay in every sample. Sequenced by immunoSEQ multiplex PCR; TCRdb stores in-frame clones only, minus some. The repertoire consists of 85,000 to 130,000 clones, with 94% occurring once and the leading ten covering under 0.7%. The TCR comes from a human donor in good health. V and J are TRBV20-1 and TRBJ2-7, with D unclear. The sequenced sample was Tregs sorted from blood. CDR3 loop: CSAPRDLRQYF. For the CDR3, the DNA is TGCAGTGCTCCTCGAGACTTAAGGCAGTACTTC.